This passage covers 27 T cell receptor beta chains from one sample sequenced in a study of intratumoral heterogeneity in liver cancer. The method was immunoSEQ multiplex PCR; TCRdb's version includes in-frame clones alone and lacks a portion of them. The table has just over 20,000 clones, about two thirds seen once. The source material was tumor-adjacent normal tissue, sampled before any cancer treatment. Receptors were obtained from a woman in her 70s with hepatocellular carcinoma.

The chain recombines TRBV19 with TRBJ1-5; unclear D gene. The CDR3 covers 14 residues. Trimming cost V 5 bases and J 12 bases, with 20 bases left between them. In germline, CDR1 is LNHDA, CDR2 SQIVND (reference sequence). The CDR3 reads CASSPVGSRWNQHF. As DNA, the CDR3 is TGTGCCAGTAGTCCCGTGGGGTCACGGTGGAACCAGCATTTT.

V usage is TRBV19 and J usage is TRBJ2-7; D may match TRBD1 or TRBD2 (5 bases each). V was shortened by 8 bases and J by 2 bases, with 16 bases between the two germline ends. The CDR3 sequence is 14 residues long. The germline V gene encodes CDR1 LNHDA and CDR2 SQIVND (reference sequence). The CDR3 DNA is TGTGCCAGTTCCCCGGGGCAGGACCCCTACGAGCAGTACTTC. Translation: CASSPGQDPYEQYF.

V and J are TRBV6-6 and TRBJ2-7, with D perhaps TRBD1 (8 bases). CDR3 length: 14 residues. Germline CDR1 and CDR2: MNHNY and SVGAGI (reference sequence). With 0 bases removed from V and 6 bases from J, the gap between germline ends came to 12 bases. The CDR3 reads CASSYSTGGVEQYF. For the CDR3, the DNA is TGTGCCAGCAGTTACTCCACAGGGGGGGTCGAGCAGTACTTC.

There are a few counts of this clone. The chain carries TRBV7-2 and TRBJ1-5; D unclear. Trimming shortened V by 5 bases and J by 1 base, and 6 bases separated the two germline ends. CDR3 size: 13 residues. CDR1 is SGHTA, CDR2 FQGNSA, per germline. CDR3 sequence (DNA): TGTGCCAGCAGCGTAGGGAGCAATCAGCCCCAGCATTTT. Encoded protein: CASSVGSNQPQHF.

The rearrangement links TRBV11-1 to TRBJ1-2; 8 bases are shared with TRBD1. V lost 5 bases and J lost 3; bases outside the gene matches: 2. The germline V gene encodes CDR1 SGHAT and CDR2 FQDESV (reference sequence). The CDR3 totals 13 residues. The CDR3 loop is CASSRQGYYGYTF. The CDR3 nucleotides read TGTGCCAGCAGCCGACAGGGGTACTATGGCTACACCTTC.

This clone was observed once. This rearrangement joins TRBV4-1 to TRBJ2-7, with 11 positions matching TRBD1. Germline V lookup: CDR1 MGHRA, CDR2 YSYEKL. The CDR3 totals 17 residues. J gave up 0 bases and V 1 base, and 5 bases lay outside the gene matches. The CDR3: CASSQAWTGGFSYEQYF. CDR3 nucleotides: TGCGCCAGCAGCCAAGCTTGGACAGGGGGCTTCTCCTACGAGCAGTACTTC.

The chain employs TRBV2 and TRBJ2-1; 7 nucleotides line up with TRBD1. The CDR3 loop spans 14 amino acids. V dropped 6 bases and J dropped 4; count of bases not matched to a gene: 6. Germline CDR1 reads SNHLY; CDR2 reads FYNNEI. The CDR3 spells CASSGTVKYNEQFF. CDR3 in DNA: TGTGCCAGCAGCGGGACAGTAAAGTACAATGAGCAGTTCTTC.

This clone was detected a few times. V gene TRBV6-5 combines with J gene TRBJ1-2, with a weak D call TRBD1 (5 bases). The CDR3 has 16 residues. The ends were cut back, 4 bases at V and 2 bases at J, with 17 bases in the middle. Germline CDR1 MNHEY, CDR2 SVGAGI. For the CDR3, the DNA is TGTGCCAGCAGTTTAACCCGACAGACCCCGAACTATGGCTACACCTTC. Amino acids: CASSLTRQTPNYGYTF.

This sequence joins TRBV18 and TRBJ2-7, with 11 bases aligning to TRBD1. Germline V gene data show CDR1 as KGHSH and CDR2 as LQKENI. Trimming at V came to 5 bases and at J to 6 bases, leaving 0 bases not matched to a gene. This CDR3 comprises 12 residues. The CDR3 sequence is CASSGTGGEQYF. The CDR3 DNA follows: TGTGCCAGCTCAGGGACAGGGGGCGAGCAGTACTTC. Based on the CDR3 plus reference TRBV18 and TRBJ2-7, the full variable domain is NAGVMQNPRHLVRRRGQEARLRCSPMKGHSHVYWYRQLPEEGLKFMVYLQKENIIDESGMPKERFSAEFPKEGPSILRIQQVVRGDSAAYFCASSGTGGEQYFGPGTRLTVT.

This clone was recorded only once. J is TRBJ2-3 and V is TRBV12-5, with D possibly TRBD2 on 6 matching bases. In germline, CDR1 is LGHNT, CDR2 FRNRAP. Trimming took off 0 bases at V and 3 bases at J, with 13 bases between the two ends. The CDR3 is 16 residues long. The CDR3 DNA sequence: TGTGCTAGTGGTTTGGTATTCGGGGGAACGACAGATACGCAGTATTTT. The encoded protein is CASGLVFGGTTDTQYF.

Only one count was recorded for this clone. This CDR3 is CASSYSLAGGLGVNNEQFF. Here the CDR3 DNA reads TGTGCCAGCAGTTACTCGCTAGCGGGAGGGCTTGGAGTCAACAATGAGCAGTTCTTC. This sequence joins TRBV6-2 or TRBV6-3 and TRBJ2-1, with 12 bases matching TRBD2. The germline V gene has CDR1 MNHEY and CDR2 SVGEGT. The CDR3 has 19 amino acids. V lost 0 bases and J lost 5; bases outside the gene matches: 11.

The chain joins TRBV5-1 to TRBJ2-3; 9 bases align to TRBD2. Trimming cost V 0 bases and J 7 bases; bases outside gene matches: 9. This CDR3 has 16 residues. CDR1 is SGHRS, CDR2 YFSETQ, per germline. CDR3 sequence (DNA): TGCGCCAGCAGCTTGGTGGCGGGAGGGACTAGAAATACGCAGTATTTT. It is translated as CASSLVAGGTRNTQYF.

This rearrangement joins TRBV20-1 to TRBJ2-1, with D unclear. CDR3 size: 11 residues. Trimming pared 0 bases from V and 8 bases from J, leaving 5 bases between. The germline V gene has CDR1 DFQATT and CDR2 SNEGSKA (reference sequence). The CDR3 nucleotides read TGCAGTGCTAGAGATGGCCATGAGCAGTTCTTC. This codes for CSARDGHEQFF.

The CDR3 nucleotides are TGCGCCAGCAGCTTGGTATTGGGAGGCGAAGATACGCAGTATTTT. Amino acid sequence: CASSLVLGGEDTQYF. The gene calls are TRBV5-1 and TRBJ2-3; tentatively, D is TRBD2 (6 bases). V was clipped by 0 bases and J by 5 bases, with 13 bases between them. The CDR3 covers 15 residues. CDR1 and CDR2 from the germline V gene are SGHRS and YFSETQ.

The rearrangement links TRBV14 to TRBJ1-1; D is perhaps TRBD1 (5 bases). The germline gives CDR1 SGHDN, CDR2 FVKESK. This CDR3 contains 15 residues. V was cut by 0 bases and J by 8 bases, with 16 bases left in between. The CDR3 DNA is TGTGCCAGCAGCCAAGATCGTATGACAGAAGCCGAAGCTTTCTTT. It is translated as CASSQDRMTEAEAFF.

CDR3: CASSSARSELGTDTQYF. The CDR3 DNA follows: TGCGCCAGCAGCTCGGCCCGGAGCGAGTTGGGCACAGATACGCAGTATTTT. This sequence joins TRBV5-1 and TRBJ2-3, with unresolved D. The CDR3 is 17 residues long. V was pared by 3 bases and J by 1 base, with 18 bases between. Germline V gene data show CDR1 as SGHRS and CDR2 as YFSETQ.

This chain uses TRBV5-1 with TRBJ1-1; the D is unclear. Between the trimmed V and J ends, which lost 3 bases and 4 bases, there was a span of 10 bases. From germline, CDR1 is SGHRS and CDR2 YFSETQ. CDR3 length equals 13 residues. CDR3 sequence reads: CASSYELGTEAFF. CDR3 sequence (DNA): TGCGCCAGCAGCTACGAACTAGGCACTGAAGCTTTCTTT.

This clone showed up just once. CDR3 DNA: TGTGCCAGCAGGCATCTGGGACAGGCAACAGATACGCAGTATTTT. This gives the protein CASRHLGQATDTQYF. The rearrangement uses TRBV27 and TRBJ2-3, with TRBD1 matching over 8 bases. CDR1 and CDR2 from the germline V gene are MNHEY and SMNVEV (reference sequence). The CDR3 is 15 residues long. The V and J ends lost 6 bases and 3 bases, in that order; junction bases with no gene match: 8.

Regarding this clone: One end of the junction varies from germline; a read error may be responsible. In the same sample, other DNA sequences code for this CDR3. V usage is TRBV7-8 and J usage is TRBJ1-2; 7 bases agree with TRBD1. The germline V gene has CDR1 SGHVS and CDR2 FQNEAQ. The CDR3 totals 13 residues. The DNA for the CDR3 is TGTGCCAGCAGCCAAACGACAGGGTATGGTTACACCTTC. Protein: CASSQTTGYGYTF.

This chain joins TRBV9 and TRBJ2-5; D uncertain. V dropped 1 base and J dropped 5 bases, with 9 bases sitting between them. Germline lookup yields CDR1 SGDLS and CDR2 YYNGEE. This CDR3 spans 13 amino acids. DNA of the CDR3: TGTGCCAGCAGCGTAAACCCCCAGGAGACCCAGTACTTC. This encodes CASSVNPQETQYF.

The chain joins TRBV28 to TRBJ2-2; 12 bases align to TRBD2. In germline, CDR1 is MDHEN, CDR2 SYDVKM. This CDR3 has 16 amino acids. Trimming at V came to 5 bases and at J to 7 bases, leaving 8 bases not matched to a gene. In DNA form, the CDR3 reads TGTGCCAGCAGTACTCCCCGGACTAGCGGGAACGGGGAGCTGTTTTTT. This translates into CASSTPRTSGNGELFF. Supplemented by reference TRBV28 and TRBJ2-2, the full variable domain reads DVKVTQSSRYLVKRTGEKVFLECVQDMDHENMFWYRQDPGLGLRLIYFSYDVKMKEKGDIPEGYSVSREKKERFSLILESASTNQTSMYLCASSTPRTSGNGELFFGEGSRLTVL.

V and J are TRBV6-1 and TRBJ1-2; a weak D match, TRBD1 (5 bases). Germline V gives CDR1 MNHNS, CDR2 SASEGT. Trimming removed 8 bases at V and 10 bases at J, with 17 bases between. This CDR3 comprises 12 residues. CDR3 coding DNA: TGTGCCAGCCGGGAAGCCGGGGCTATCTACACCTTC. Its translation is CASREAGAIYTF.

V is TRBV20-1 and J is TRBJ2-1; D may be TRBD2 (6 bases). The CDR3 loop spans 14 amino acids. V was shortened by 3 bases and J by 4 bases, with 13 bases between the two germline ends. Looked up from germline, CDR1 is DFQATT and CDR2 is SNEGSKA (reference sequence). In DNA, the CDR3 is TGCAGTGCTAGTACGGGAGACTGGTACAATGAGCAGTTCTTC. It yields the protein CSASTGDWYNEQFF.

The chain is built from TRBV7-3 and TRBJ2-3, with D perhaps matching TRBD1 (5 bases). V was shortened by 3 bases and J by 0 bases, with 10 bases between the two germline ends. The germline V gene encodes CDR1 SGHTA and CDR2 FQGTGA. The CDR3 sequence is 15 residues long. Here the CDR3 DNA reads TGTGCCAGCAGCTTTGGGGCTTTTAGCACAGATACGCAGTATTTT. Translation: CASSFGAFSTDTQYF.

This clone is medium-sized by share. The V call is TRBV6-5, the J call TRBJ1-2; D might be TRBD1 (5 bases). This CDR3 comprises 14 residues. V was cut by 2 bases and J by 6 bases, with 13 bases left in between. Germline CDR1 and CDR2: MNHEY and SVGAGI. The DNA for the CDR3 is TGTGCCAGCAGTTACCGGCAGGGTTCAGATGGCTACACCTTC. This translates into CASSYRQGSDGYTF.

The chain employs TRBV7-2 and TRBJ2-7, with 10 bases aligning to TRBD2. The CDR3 totals 16 residues. The J segment lost 4 bases and the V segment lost 3 bases, leaving 9 bases of the junction unmatched. Germline loops: CDR1 SGHTA, CDR2 FQGNSA. CDR3 nucleotide sequence: TGTGCCAGCAGCTTTGGGGTAGCGGGAGGTCTATACGAGCAGTACTTC. This sequence encodes CASSFGVAGGLYEQYF.

The gene calls are TRBV6-2 or TRBV6-3 and TRBJ2-7; D is uncertain. This CDR3 contains 15 residues. Germline CDR1 and CDR2: MNHEY and SVGEGT. V was pared by 5 bases and J by 2 bases, with 16 bases between. The CDR3, as DNA: TGTGCCAGCAGTGCCCGAGGTCAGATTACCTACGAGCAGTACTTC. Encoded protein: CASSARGQITYEQYF.